This T cell receptor (beta chain) was captured in a study of blood T cell repertoires in COVID-19. Study-wide context: There were acute and convalescent COVID-19 samples, and they came from the United States, Italy and Spain. Sources were T cells, B-cell-depleted T cells, or PBMCs; the material itself was cDNA or gDNA.

Original data processing: Counts of nucleated cells, estimated from reference gene primer amplification, were obtained. The protocol was immunoSEQ multiplex PCR, while the TCRdb copy is restricted to in-frame clones and leaves out a portion. V, J and clone size derive from that table, while D and trimming were established from the DNA sequence. Of around 250,000 clones detected, around 83% appear once; the ten largest clones hold about 3.5%. In the case of this clone: Different DNA sequences within this sample yield the same CDR3.

Germline CDR1 and CDR2: SEHNR and FQNEAQ (reference sequence). This CDR3 has 15 amino acids. V was clipped by 3 bases and J by 6 bases; unmatched bases: 7. The sequencing input was peripheral blood. The TCR sequence derives from a man aged 18 to 30 with active or convalescent COVID-19. The chain carries TRBV7-9 and TRBJ2-1; 8 nucleotides agree with TRBD1. The CDR3 here is CASSFGQGAGNEQFF. The CDR3 DNA reads as TGTGCCAGCAGCTTCGGACAGGGTGCTGGCAATGAGCAGTTCTTC.